This T cell receptor (beta chain) was recorded in a study of identical twins. General observations from the study: Carriage of fewer insertions was seen in abundant cord blood beta clonotypes, whereas memory repertoires showed none. Weaker excess sharing between twins was seen in beta out-of-frame sequences.

Concerning this clonotype itself: Antigen: not known.

Each CDR3 protein gets one entry after TCRdb re-called the 5' RACE reads with MiXCR. Altogether some 1,600,000 distinct CDR3 sequences are present, about 32% being singletons, with the ten largest covering roughly 0.3%. Healthy Caucasians, and only they, were the donors. The material sequenced was cord blood. The sequence derives from a newborn girl in good health.

CDR3 sequence (DNA): TGCAGTGCTAGAAACGGGGGGGCCTACGAGCAGTACTTC. It specifies CSARNGGAYEQYF. The V call is TRBV20-1, the J call TRBJ2-5; 8 nucleotides match TRBD2. The J call may be incorrect, as the DNA end agrees better with TRBJ2-7. The CDR3 consists of 13 residues. Per germline, CDR1 DFQATT and CDR2 SNEGSKA (reference sequence).